The next 5 T cell receptor beta chains were all read from a single sample in a study of CD8 T cells in ankylosing spondylitis. Using its own MiXCR run on the 5' RACE reads, TCRdb lists one record per CDR3 protein. Of a few hundred thousand distinct CDR3 sequences listed, less than 25% are singletons. Sequenced material: blood, either unsorted or a sorted T cell fraction (not recorded which). These receptors were taken from a female donor with ankylosing spondylitis or in good health (not recorded which).

This rearrangement joins TRBV10-3 to TRBJ1-1; unclear D gene. CDR1 ENHRY and CDR2 SYGVKD come from the germline V gene. Trimming removed 6 bases at V and 3 bases at J, with 8 bases between. This CDR3 spans 12 amino acids. CDR3 region: CAIRRVDTEAFF. CDR3 bases: TGTGCCATCAGGAGGGTAGACACTGAAGCTTTCTTT.

There are a few counts of this clonotype. The genes are TRBV20-1 and TRBJ1-1; D is undetermined. The CDR3 spans 14 residues. The germline V gene encodes CDR1 DFQATT and CDR2 SNEGSKA (reference sequence). V lost 1 base to trimming and J lost 1 base, with 10 bases between them. CDR3 DNA: TGCAGTGCTAGAGGGAGGGAGCAGAACACTGAAGCTTTCTTT. This gives the protein CSARGREQNTEAFF.

The J gene is TRBJ2-2, the V gene TRBV7-2, with TRBD2 identical over 13 bases. Germline V gene lookup returns CDR1 SGHTA and CDR2 FQGNSA. The CDR3 totals 17 residues. V gave up 5 bases and J gave up 7 bases; unmatched junction bases: 10. CDR3 in DNA: TGTGCCAGCAGCGAAACTAGCGGGAGGGCCGTAGGCGGGGAGCTGTTTTTT. As protein: CASSETSGRAVGGELFF. Variable domain in full (rest from reference TRBV7-2 and TRBJ2-2): GAGVSQSPSNKVTEKGKDVELRCDPISGHTALYWYRQSLGQGLEFLIYFQGNSAPDKSGLPSDRFSAERTGGSVSTLTIQRTQQEDSAVYLCASSETSGRAVGGELFFGEGSRLTVL.

The count of this clonotype is one. The CDR3 DNA follows: TGTGCCAGCAGTTACGGCGAAAAACTGTTTTTT. Translating it yields CASSYGEKLFF. V usage is TRBV6-5 and J usage is TRBJ1-4; D is unresolved. V was pared by 2 bases and J by 8 bases, with 3 bases between. The CDR3 totals 11 residues. Germline V gene sequence: CDR1 MNHEY, CDR2 SVGAGI.

This chain uses TRBV6-2 or TRBV6-3 with TRBJ2-6, with D maybe TRBD1 (6 bases). Per germline, CDR1 MNHEY and CDR2 SVGEGT. This CDR3 comprises 15 residues. Trimming stripped 7 bases from V and 1 base from J, with 11 bases between. The CDR3 DNA reads as TGTGCCAGCAAATACCAGGGGTCTGGGGCCAACGTCCTGACTTTC. Its translation: CASKYQGSGANVLTF.